The present T cell receptor (beta chain) was sequenced within a study of vaccination effects on CD4 cells after COVID-19. The J segment lost 0 bases and the V segment lost 5 bases, leaving 4 bases of the junction unmatched. This CDR3 is 15 amino acids long. Per germline, CDR1 MNHEY and CDR2 SVGAGI. Study-level results: Among infection- and vaccine-induced clones, marked clonal contraction occurred late after vaccination.

As to this clone: What it binds is unknown.

Culture proceeded for nine to ten days, and CD4+ T cells were then isolated. TCRdb's table, derived via immunoSEQ multiplex PCR, lists solely in-frame clones and lacks some. Altogether about 46,000 clones are present, roughly 74% being singletons, with the ten largest covering approximately 9%. Sample: CD4+ T cells from PBMCs cultured without peptide, taken before COVID-19 vaccination. The clonotype originates from a human donor who had a prior SARS-CoV-2 infection. J is TRBJ2-4 and V is TRBV6-5, with TRBD2 identical over 7 bases. Here the CDR3 reads CASSTGGIAKNIQYF. CDR3 nucleotides: TGTGCCAGCAGTACCGGGGGGATAGCCAAAAACATTCAGTACTTC.